The clone carrying this T cell receptor (beta chain) was seen only a few times. Between the trimmed V and J ends, which lost 6 bases and 0 bases, there was a span of 12 bases. The CDR3 is made up of 15 amino acids. These data are taken from a study of identical twins. Unique molecular identifiers were present on cDNA, and template switching added a universal primer site. TCRdb reprocessed the 5' RACE reads via MiXCR and lists one record per CDR3 protein. The table records approximately 600,000 distinct CDR3 sequences, just under 10% of them present only once. The same specimen was also included in a second study, on yellow fever vaccine responses in identical twins.

Sequenced material: PBMCs. This chain uses TRBV12-3 or TRBV12-4 with TRBJ1-5; possible D gene TRBD1, 6 bases. This TCR derives from a woman younger than 30 in good health. The DNA for the CDR3 is TGTGCCAGCAGCCGGGGGGACATTAGCAATCAGCCCCAGCATTTT. Translated: CASSRGDISNQPQHF.